The T cell receptor beta chain under discussion was sequenced for a study of Graves' ophthalmopathy and Graves' hyperthyroidism. TCR beta CDR3 regions were amplified from RNA transcripts. HTBI-primed first-round RT-PCR preceded second-round multiplex PCR. A single record per CDR3 protein comes from TCRdb applying MiXCR to the multiplex PCR reads. The sample has almost 750,000 distinct CDR3 sequences; 35% to 50% are singletons. This clonotype appeared once. Deletions cut 5 bases from V and 6 bases from J, with 10 bases between. CDR3 length: 13 amino acids. Germline V gene data show CDR1 as SGHNT and CDR2 as YENEEA.

This chain connects TRBV11-3 to TRBJ2-2; D gene uncertain. Source material: peripheral blood. The clonotype originates from an adult man with Graves' ophthalmopathy. The CDR3: CASSVRTAGELFF. The CDR3 nucleotides read TGTGCCAGCAGCGTAAGGACGGCCGGGGAGCTGTTTTTT.